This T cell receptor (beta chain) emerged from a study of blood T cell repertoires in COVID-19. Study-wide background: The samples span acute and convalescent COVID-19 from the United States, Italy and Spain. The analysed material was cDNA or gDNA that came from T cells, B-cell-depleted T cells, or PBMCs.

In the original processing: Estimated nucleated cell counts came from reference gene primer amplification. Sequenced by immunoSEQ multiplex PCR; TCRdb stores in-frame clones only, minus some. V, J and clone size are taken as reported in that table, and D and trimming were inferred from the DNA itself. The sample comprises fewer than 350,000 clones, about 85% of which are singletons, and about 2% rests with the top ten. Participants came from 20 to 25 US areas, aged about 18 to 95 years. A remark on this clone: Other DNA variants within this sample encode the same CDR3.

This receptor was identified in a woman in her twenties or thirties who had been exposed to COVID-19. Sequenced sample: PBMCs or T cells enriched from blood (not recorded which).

The CDR3 is CASSVGTGVYEQYF. The CDR3 region has the DNA TGTGCCAGCAGCGTAGGTACGGGAGTATACGAGCAGTACTTC. The gene calls are TRBV9 and TRBJ2-7; possible D gene TRBD2, 6 bases. This CDR3 is 14 amino acids long. V shed 0 bases and J shed 4 bases, with 11 bases lying between them. Germline CDR1 reads SGDLS; CDR2 reads YYNGEE. The full variable domain, rest sourced from reference TRBV9 and TRBJ2-7, is DSGVTQTPKHLITATGQRVTLRCSPRSGDLSVYWYQQSLDQGLQFLIQYYNGEERAKGNILERFSAQQFPDLHSELNLSSLELGDSALYFCASSVGTGVYEQYFGPGTRLTVT.